This T cell receptor (beta chain) was recovered during a study of Graves' ophthalmopathy and Graves' hyperthyroidism. Using RNA transcripts, the TCR beta CDR3 regions were amplified. Second-round multiplex PCR came after first-round RT-PCR with HTBI primers. TCRdb re-called the multiplex PCR reads through MiXCR, storing one row per CDR3 protein. The table has roughly 380,000 distinct CDR3 sequences, 15% seen once; the top ten hold 5.5% to 8%. This clonotype was seen ten or more times. Germline values: CDR1 SGDLS, CDR2 YYNGEE. V was shortened by 0 bases and J by 1 base, with 7 bases between the two germline ends. The CDR3 sequence is 14 residues long.

This chain uses TRBV9 with TRBJ1-1; unclear D gene. Sequenced material: peripheral blood. The clonotype was recovered from a woman between 18 and 29 years old with stable Graves' hyperthyroidism. The CDR3 region is CASSVATENTEAFF. CDR3 DNA: TGTGCCAGCAGCGTAGCTACAGAGAACACTGAAGCTTTCTTT.